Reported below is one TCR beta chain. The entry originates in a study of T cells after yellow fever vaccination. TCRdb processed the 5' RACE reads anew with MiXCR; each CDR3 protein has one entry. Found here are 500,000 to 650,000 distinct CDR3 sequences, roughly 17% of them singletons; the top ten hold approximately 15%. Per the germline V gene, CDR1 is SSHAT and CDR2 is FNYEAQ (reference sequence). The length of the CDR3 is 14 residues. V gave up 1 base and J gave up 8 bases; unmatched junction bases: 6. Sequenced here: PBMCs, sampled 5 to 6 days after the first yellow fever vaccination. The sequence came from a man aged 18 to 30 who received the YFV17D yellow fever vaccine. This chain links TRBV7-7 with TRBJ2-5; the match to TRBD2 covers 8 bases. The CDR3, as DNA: TGTGCCAGCAGCTTAGTGGTTAGCGGGGACACCCAGTACTTC. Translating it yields CASSLVVSGDTQYF.